The sequence of this T cell receptor beta chain was determined in a study of cytomegalovirus exposure and HLA in healthy donors. A remark on this clone: Antigen specificity is unknown.

The assay was immunoSEQ multiplex PCR, and TCRdb's table has in-frame clones only and misses some. The sample records roughly 59,000 clones, approximately 95% being singletons. V gave up 0 bases and J gave up 3 bases, with 5 bases separating them. The germline gives CDR1 MNHNS, CDR2 SASEGT. This CDR3 contains 13 residues. General observations from the study: A list of around 150 TCR beta chains associated with cytomegalovirus was given. Cytomegalovirus status, reportedly, was diagnosed with high specificity and sensitivity by the classifier.

This TCR came from a woman aged 18-29 years in good health and CMV-seropositive. This chain uses TRBV6-1 with TRBJ1-2; D uncertain. The material sequenced was PBMCs. This CDR3 reads CASSEARDYGYTF. The CDR3 DNA reads as TGTGCCAGCAGTGAAGCCCGAGACTATGGCTACACCTTC.